This T cell receptor (beta chain) was retrieved from a study of early T cells in non-severe SARS-CoV-2 infection. Whole-study context: Alpha and beta chains were unpaired, from unsorted whole-blood bulk RNA.

The CDR3 is 12 amino acids. Trimming removed 5 bases at V and 6 bases at J, with 11 bases between. Germline V gene sequence: CDR1 MDHEN, CDR2 SYDVKM. This clonotype was counted only a few times. cDNA molecules, individually, were tagged with unique molecular identifiers. MiXCR was run by TCRdb on the 5' RACE reads, yielding one entry per CDR3 protein. Altogether about 60,000 distinct CDR3 sequences are present, approximately 10% being singletons, with the ten largest covering nearly 3%. The chain couples TRBV28 to TRBJ2-7; no clear D. This receptor was obtained from an adult who was a healthcare worker with PCR-confirmed SARS-CoV-2 infection or an uninfected control (not recorded which). This specimen consisted of whole blood, obtained at baseline. Here the CDR3 reads CASSPPLGEQYF. CDR3 in DNA: TGTGCCAGCAGTCCCCCGCTCGGCGAGCAGTACTTC. Combining the CDR3 with reference TRBV28 and TRBJ2-7 gives the whole variable domain DVKVTQSSRYLVKRTGEKVFLECVQDMDHENMFWYRQDPGLGLRLIYFSYDVKMKEKGDIPEGYSVSREKKERFSLILESASTNQTSMYLCASSPPLGEQYFGPGTRLTVT.